A single sample gave rise to the 30 T cell receptor beta chains below, sequenced in a study of beta chain features in type 1 diabetes. The study reverse transcribed the entire isolated RNA, so it sequenced expressed TCRB transcripts. This table comes from immunoSEQ multiplex PCR, and its TCRdb copy is limited to in-frame clones, with some not included. The profile shows some 360,000 clones, 15% to 20% of them singletons. The sequencing sample was made of naive CD4+ T cells from blood. These receptors were taken from a woman between 18 and 30 years old in good health.

The chain recombines TRBV30 with TRBJ1-5, with D perhaps TRBD1 (6 bases). Trimming took 3 bases from V and 1 from J, leaving 10 bases between them. CDR3 size: 14 residues. CDR1 GTSNPN and CDR2 SVGIG come from the germline V gene (reference sequence). The CDR3 bases are TGTGCCTGGAGCCCAGGGGTGAGCAATCAGCCCCAGCATTTT. Translating it yields CAWSPGVSNQPQHF.

This clone was seen more than once but under ten times. J is TRBJ1-2 and V is TRBV19; 8 bases are shared with TRBD1. Germline V CDR1 and CDR2: LNHDA, SQIVND (reference sequence). This CDR3 has 14 residues. V lost 6 bases and J lost 2; bases outside the gene matches: 5. CDR3 coding DNA: TGTGCCAGTAGATCCACAGGGGGAAACTATGGCTACACCTTC. This codes for CASRSTGGNYGYTF.

The genes are TRBV5-5 and TRBJ2-6; 9 bases fit TRBD1. CDR1 and CDR2 (germline): SGHKS, YYEKEE (reference sequence). With V trimmed by 4 bases and J by 0 bases, 5 bases remained unmatched. The CDR3 has 17 amino acids. CDR3 loop: CASSDKGQGSGANVLTF. The CDR3 coding sequence is TGTGCCAGCAGCGACAAGGGACAGGGCTCTGGGGCCAACGTCCTGACTTTC.

This clone was seen a handful of times. Other nucleotide sequences in the sample specify the same CDR3. The rearrangement links TRBV4-1 to TRBJ2-7, with TRBD1 matching over 10 bases. Looked up from germline, CDR1 is MGHRA and CDR2 is YSYEKL. CDR3 length: 16 residues. The V gene end was trimmed by 3 bases and the J gene end by 3 bases; junction bases not matched to a gene: 8. The CDR3 loop is CASSQPTRDRGYEQYF. Written as DNA, the CDR3 is TGCGCCAGCAGCCAGCCGACCCGGGACAGGGGCTACGAGCAGTACTTC.

This clone came up a few times. The chain couples TRBV7-9 to TRBJ1-1, with D uncertain. Germline CDR1 SEHNR, CDR2 FQNEAQ (reference sequence). Trimming took 10 bases from V and 2 from J, leaving 14 bases between them. This CDR3 comprises 13 residues. Here the CDR3 DNA reads TGTGCCATGGGGAGCGTATTAAACACTGAAGCTTTCTTT. It is translated as CAMGSVLNTEAFF.

This clone has only a few counts. The gene calls are TRBV19 and TRBJ2-1; TRBD2 is a possible D gene (7 bases). The CDR3 is 15 residues long. V was clipped by 9 bases and J by 6 bases, with 21 bases between them. Germline V gene sequence: CDR1 LNHDA, CDR2 SQIVND (reference sequence). CDR3 in amino acids: CASTDWGGPVNEQFF. The CDR3 DNA sequence: TGTGCCAGCACTGACTGGGGGGGGCCGGTCAATGAGCAGTTCTTC.

The chain couples TRBV7-2 to TRBJ2-7; D possibly corresponds to TRBD1 (5 bases). The V and J ends lost 6 bases and 3 bases respectively, with 9 bases between them. Germline V gene data show CDR1 as SGHTA and CDR2 as FQGNSA. This CDR3 region has 12 residues. Written as DNA, the CDR3 is TGTGCCAGCAGAGACGACAGCTACGAGCAGTACTTC. Amino acids: CASRDDSYEQYF.

The rearrangement joins TRBV6-5 to TRBJ2-3; 9 nucleotides agree with TRBD2. There are 14 residues in the CDR3. Looked up from germline, CDR1 is MNHEY and CDR2 is SVGAGI. The trim removed 7 bases at V and 1 base at J, leaving 3 bases unmatched. CDR3 protein: CASTKRGGTDTQYF. For the CDR3, the DNA is TGTGCCAGCACCAAGCGGGGGGGCACAGATACGCAGTATTTT.

The chain has TRBV5-1 and TRBJ2-3; possibly TRBD2 for D (5 bases). The germline V gene encodes CDR1 SGHRS and CDR2 YFSETQ. The CDR3 has 13 residues. The V and J ends lost 0 bases and 7 bases respectively, with 9 bases between them. CDR3: CASSLGREYTQYF. In DNA form, the CDR3 reads TGCGCCAGCAGCTTGGGACGGGAATATACGCAGTATTTT.

The chain links TRBV5-4 to TRBJ1-2; TRBD1 matches 7 bases. This CDR3 has 13 amino acids. Germline V lookup: CDR1 SGHNT, CDR2 YYREEE (reference sequence). Trimming removed 4 bases from V and 3 bases from J; junction bases left unmatched: 3. Here the CDR3 reads CASSDRVDYGYTF. CDR3 DNA sequence: TGTGCCAGCAGCGACAGGGTCGACTATGGCTACACCTTC.

The chain employs TRBV18 and TRBJ2-7, with a tentative D call TRBD1 (6 bases). Between the trimmed V and J ends, which lost 4 bases and 13 bases, there was a span of 29 bases. CDR3 size: 16 residues. Germline V gene data show CDR1 as KGHSH and CDR2 as LQKENI. The CDR3 here is CASSLTGTTAPWPTYF. The CDR3 DNA follows: TGTGCCAGCTCACTGACCGGGACAACCGCCCCGTGGCCGACCTACTTC.

This clone was seen a handful of times. The rearrangement uses TRBV13 and TRBJ1-1, with D tentatively TRBD1 (6 bases). Germline V gene data show CDR1 as PRHDT and CDR2 as FYEKMQ (reference sequence). Trimming stripped 5 bases from V and 4 bases from J, with 17 bases between. This CDR3 has 15 residues. DNA of the CDR3: TGTGCCAGCAGCCTAATGGGGTACAGGGTCACTGAAGCTTTCTTT. Encoded protein: CASSLMGYRVTEAFF.

This clone was observed a few times. The chain employs TRBV10-3 and TRBJ2-7, with D unclear. CDR1 is ENHRY and CDR2 is SYGVKD in the germline V gene. The CDR3 length is 14 residues. V gave up 4 bases and J gave up 2 bases, with 12 bases separating them. The CDR3: CAISGPTQAYEQYF. The CDR3 DNA is TGTGCCATCAGTGGACCCACCCAGGCCTACGAGCAGTACTTC.

This sequence joins TRBV5-1 and TRBJ2-7; 9 nucleotides line up with TRBD1. The CDR3 runs to 18 residues. Trimming at V came to 4 bases and at J to 4 bases, leaving 18 bases not matched to a gene. Germline CDR1 and CDR2: SGHRS and YFSETQ. CDR3 region: CASSPSTGYGTGRYEQYF. CDR3 sequence (DNA): TGCGCCAGCAGCCCCAGCACAGGGTACGGGACAGGGCGTTACGAGCAGTACTTC.

Here the CDR3 reads CASSYRGQGEGEQYF. In DNA form, the CDR3 reads TGCGCCAGCAGCTACCGAGGACAGGGGGAAGGCGAGCAGTACTTC. V gene TRBV5-1 combines with J gene TRBJ2-7; 10 bases line up with TRBD1. Per the germline V gene, CDR1 is SGHRS and CDR2 is YFSETQ. The CDR3 consists of 15 residues. J lost 6 bases, V lost 3 bases, and 9 bases had no gene match.

This clone occurred a few times. The rearrangement uses TRBV5-1 and TRBJ2-3; 14 bases fit TRBD2. Unmatched junction bases numbered 9, after V lost 6 bases and J lost 3 bases. This CDR3 comprises 17 residues. CDR1 SGHRS and CDR2 YFSETQ come from the germline V gene. The CDR3: CASTQRLAGGSTDTQYF. The CDR3 coding sequence is TGCGCCAGCACCCAAAGACTAGCGGGGGGGTCTACAGATACGCAGTATTTT.

This clone was picked up a small number of times. The chain couples TRBV7-6 to TRBJ2-1, with TRBD2 identical over 10 bases. CDR3 length: 17 residues. Germline V gene sequence: CDR1 SGHVS, CDR2 FNYEAQ. V dropped 5 bases and J dropped 4; count of bases not matched to a gene: 11. DNA of the CDR3: TGTGCCAGCAGCCCGGCAGCACTAGCGGGGTTTTACAATGAGCAGTTCTTC. This encodes CASSPAALAGFYNEQFF.

The chain combines TRBV6-5 with TRBJ2-2; D might be TRBD1 (6 bases). This CDR3 is built from 15 residues. Looked up from germline, CDR1 is MNHEY and CDR2 is SVGAGI. Trimming cost V 6 bases and J 0 bases, with 11 bases left between them. DNA of the CDR3: TGTGCCAGCAGGTCCGGGACAACGAACACCGGGGAGCTGTTTTTT. The encoded protein is CASRSGTTNTGELFF.

This clone was detected only a few times. CDR3 amino acids: CASSPSLNEQFF. CDR3 bases: TGTGCCAGCTCACCGTCCCTTAATGAGCAGTTCTTC. The chain has TRBV18 and TRBJ2-1; D is unclear. Between the trimmed V and J ends, which lost 3 bases and 7 bases, there was a span of 7 bases. Germline V gene sequence: CDR1 KGHSH, CDR2 LQKENI. This CDR3 spans 12 amino acids.

The chain links TRBV11-3 to TRBJ2-3, with 12 bases aligning to TRBD2. Germline CDR1 is SGHNT and CDR2 is YENEEA. The CDR3 extends over 14 amino acids. The trim removed 6 bases at V and 6 bases at J, leaving 4 bases unmatched. Written as DNA, the CDR3 is TGTGCCAGCAGGACTAGCGGGAGTTTGGATACGCAGTATTTT. Translation: CASRTSGSLDTQYF.

The DNA of the CDR3 is TGTGCCAGCAGCTCGACTAGCGGGGCAGGGGAGCAGTACTTC. This gives the protein CASSSTSGAGEQYF. The rearrangement links TRBV7-2 to TRBJ2-7; 11 bases match TRBD2. Trimming at V came to 4 bases and at J to 7 bases, leaving 6 bases not matched to a gene. Germline V lookup: CDR1 SGHTA, CDR2 FQGNSA. The CDR3 has 14 residues.

A few counts support this clone. The J gene is TRBJ2-1, the V gene TRBV9, with 7 bases that match TRBD1. This CDR3 is 15 amino acids long. Trimming at V came to 4 bases and at J to 1 base, leaving 5 bases not matched to a gene. The V gene's germline CDR1 is SGDLS and CDR2 YYNGEE. In DNA, the CDR3 is TGTGCCAGCAGCCCCCGACAGGGTTCCTACAATGAGCAGTTCTTC. This gives the protein CASSPRQGSYNEQFF.

V gene TRBV23-1 combines with J gene TRBJ1-2; 7 positions match TRBD1. TRBV23-1 is given ORF status, its function remaining uncertain. Germline trimming cut 6 bases from V and 5 bases from J; bases unmatched to any gene: 15. The CDR3 runs 16 residues. CDR3 nucleotides: TGCGCCAGCAGGAGCAAGACAGGGTTGGGTTGGTATGGCTACACCTTC. Protein product: CASRSKTGLGWYGYTF.

This clone has only a few counts. The chain recombines TRBV11-3 with TRBJ1-2; possibly TRBD1 for D (6 bases). V was trimmed by 6 bases and J by 6 bases, leaving 8 bases between them. There are 11 residues in the CDR3. Germline V gene data show CDR1 as SGHNT and CDR2 as YENEEA. DNA for the CDR3: TGTGCCAGCAGTAAGGGGGATGGCTACACCTTC. This encodes CASSKGDGYTF.

The genes are TRBV7-9 and TRBJ1-1; TRBD1 aligns across 11 bases. Germline V gives CDR1 SEHNR, CDR2 FQNEAQ (reference sequence). Trimming cost V 6 bases and J 7 bases; bases outside gene matches: 7. This CDR3 contains 14 residues. CDR3 in amino acids: CASSQGQGANEAFF. The CDR3 DNA reads as TGTGCCAGCAGTCAAGGACAGGGGGCAAATGAAGCTTTCTTT.

The chain has TRBV14 and TRBJ2-3; possibly TRBD2 for D (5 bases). Germline CDR1 SGHDN, CDR2 FVKESK. Deletions cut 5 bases from V and 8 bases from J, with 17 bases between. The CDR3 consists of 14 residues. In nucleotides, the CDR3 is TGTGCCAGCAGCGCGGGTTTCCACCGAGGTACGCAGTATTTT. Its protein product is CASSAGFHRGTQYF. Combining the CDR3 with reference TRBV14 and TRBJ2-3 gives the whole variable domain EAGVTQFPSHSVIEKGQTVTLRCDPISGHDNLYWYRRVMGKEIKFLLHFVKESKQDESGMPNNRFLAERTGGTYSTLKVQPAELEDSGVYFCASSAGFHRGTQYFGPGTRLTVL.

This clone has more than one count but fewer than ten. This chain connects TRBV6-6 to TRBJ2-2, with a tentative D call TRBD1 (6 bases). This CDR3 is built from 15 residues. Germline-derived CDR1 and CDR2 are MNHNY and SVGAGI (reference sequence). Trimming stripped 6 bases from V and 5 bases from J, with 16 bases between. The chain's CDR3 is CASSFSFRGTGELFF. The CDR3 DNA follows: TGTGCCAGCAGCTTCTCCTTCAGGGGTACCGGGGAGCTGTTTTTT.

V usage is TRBV5-6 and J usage is TRBJ1-1, with a possible D match to TRBD1 (5 bases). V lost 4 bases and J lost 5, with 18 bases in between. The length of the CDR3 is 15 residues. Germline values: CDR1 SGHDT, CDR2 YYEEEE. This CDR3 is CASSLRPGGGTEAFF. The DNA of the CDR3 is TGTGCCAGCAGCCTGAGGCCGGGGGGGGGTACTGAAGCTTTCTTT.

The chain carries TRBV5-4 and TRBJ1-1; unclear D gene. The germline V and J ends were trimmed by 0 bases and 2 bases, with 8 bases remaining between them. Per the germline V gene, CDR1 is SGHNT and CDR2 is YYREEE (reference sequence). The CDR3 runs to 14 residues. CDR3 residues: CASSLGETNTEAFF. CDR3 coding DNA: TGTGCCAGCAGCTTGGGAGAGACTAACACTGAAGCTTTCTTT.

This clone occurred a few times. This sequence joins TRBV5-1 and TRBJ2-6; 12 nucleotides match TRBD2. CDR3 length equals 17 residues. Looked up from germline, CDR1 is SGHRS and CDR2 is YFSETQ. V dropped 3 bases and J dropped 0; count of bases not matched to a gene: 1. CDR3 in amino acids: CASSWGLAGSGANVLTF. The DNA for the CDR3 is TGCGCCAGCAGCTGGGGACTAGCGGGCTCTGGGGCCAACGTCCTGACTTTC.